Listed below are T cell receptor beta chains from one sample, sequenced in a study. One entry per CDR3 protein, called by TCRdb with MiXCR from the 5' RACE reads. This sample has roughly 52,000 distinct CDR3 sequences, with 15% to 20% found just once. Material: naive CD4+ T cells sorted from blood. These receptors originate from a female donor with breast cancer. Both conserved end residues are part of each CDR3. The D gene is left open where the match is weak. Size is stated for part of the rows, as once, few or many counts, or as a class when the clone is expanded.

j_gene	abundance	v_gene	d_gene	CDR3nt	CDR3aa
TRBJ2-7	few	TRBV20-1	TRBD2	TGCAGTGCCCCGACGGGGGGGAACGACGAGCAGTACTTC	CSAPTGGNDEQYF
TRBJ2-7	few	TRBV20-1	TRBD1	TGCAGTGCTAGGGGACAGGGGAAATACGAGCAGTACTTC	CSARGQGKYEQYF
TRBJ2-2	NA	TRBV14	NA	TGTGCCAGCAGCCAAGAGTTAGTAAGCTCTGCCGGGGAGCTGTTTTTT	CASSQELVSSAGELFF
TRBJ2-1	NA	TRBV7-2	NA	TGTGCCAAGGGAGACTACCTCCACAATGAGCAGTTCTTC	CAKGDYLHNEQFF
TRBJ2-3	NA	TRBV18	NA	TGTGCCAGCTCACCAGCACGGGAAGATACGCAGTATTTT	CASSPAREDTQYF
TRBJ2-2	few	TRBV11-3	TRBD1	TGTGCCAGCAGCTTAGGGGGTCGGACAGGGGGCCCGAACACCGGGGAGCTGTTTTTT	CASSLGGRTGGPNTGELFF
TRBJ1-2	many	TRBV5-1	TRBD1	TGCGCCAGCAGCTTGAAGGGGGCGAAAGGCTACACCTTC	CASSLKGAKGYTF
TRBJ2-3	many	TRBV3-1	TRBD1	TGTGCCAGCAGCCAAACCCTCTGGGGCGGACAGGGAACGCAGTATTTT	CASSQTLWGGQGTQYF
TRBJ2-7	many	TRBV3-1	TRBD2	TGTGCCAGCAGCCAAGAATGGGGGACTAGCGGGAGGGGTACGCAGTACTTC	CASSQEWGTSGRGTQYF
TRBJ2-1	many	TRBV29-1	NA	TGCAGCGTTGGGGGGAACTCCTACAATGAGCAGTTCTTC	CSVGGNSYNEQFF
TRBJ2-3	many	TRBV12-3/TRBV12-4	NA	TGTGCCAGCACCCTCGGACAGATCACAGATACGCAGTATTTT	CASTLGQITDTQYF
TRBJ2-1	NA	TRBV4-3	TRBD2	TGCGCCAGCAGCCAAGATTTTAATGTGGGACTAGAGAATGAGCAGTTCTTC	CASSQDFNVGLENEQFF
TRBJ2-1	NA	TRBV7-2	NA	TGTGCCAGCAGCTCGTATATTGACAATGAGCAGTTCTTC	CASSSYIDNEQFF
TRBJ2-1	few	TRBV5-1	NA	TGCGCCAGCAGCTTGAAGGCTAGCTATGTGGATGAGCAGTTCTTC	CASSLKASYVDEQFF
TRBJ2-7	many	TRBV9	TRBD1	TGTGCCAGCAGCCCCGGACAGGGGGCCTACGAGCAGTACTTC	CASSPGQGAYEQYF
TRBJ2-1	many	TRBV20-1	TRBD2	TGCAGTGCTAGGGGGACTAGCGGAACCTACAATGAGCAGTTCTTC	CSARGTSGTYNEQFF
TRBJ2-1	NA	TRBV11-2	TRBD2	TGTGCCAGCAGCGTAAATAGCGGGGGGGCGGGTGAGCAGTTCTTC	CASSVNSGGAGEQFF
TRBJ2-1	many	TRBV5-1	NA	TGCGCCAGCTGCCGGGACAATTACAATGAGCAGTTCTTC	CASCRDNYNEQFF
TRBJ2-6	few	TRBV7-8	TRBD2	TGTGCCAGCAGCTCCCCCGGAGCGGGAGATGGGGCCAACGTCCTGACTTTC	CASSSPGAGDGANVLTF
TRBJ1-5	NA	TRBV4-1	TRBD1	TGCGCCAGCAGCCAAGCCACAGGGGGGTGGCAGCCCCAGCATTTT	CASSQATGGWQPQHF
TRBJ2-2	NA	TRBV7-8	TRBD2	TGTGCCAGCAGCTTAGGTGCGGGACTAGCGGGAACCGGGGAGCTGTTTTTT	CASSLGAGLAGTGELFF
TRBJ2-1	NA	TRBV29-1	TRBD2	TGCAGCGTTGAAGACGTTGGGACTAGCGGCAATGAGCAGTTCTTC	CSVEDVGTSGNEQFF
TRBJ2-6	many	TRBV20-1	NA	TGCAGTGCCCCTAAGGCGGGAAACTCTGGGGCCAACGTCCTGACTTTC	CSAPKAGNSGANVLTF
TRBJ2-1	NA	TRBV12-3/TRBV12-4	NA	TGTGCCAGCAGTTTTAGCGAACATGAGCAGTTCTTC	CASSFSEHEQFF
TRBJ1-4	NA	TRBV6-1	NA	TGTGCCAGCAGTGAAGCGATGGGGGGCCCAACAACTAATGAAAAACTGTTTTTT	CASSEAMGGPTTNEKLFF
TRBJ1-1	NA	TRBV12-3/TRBV12-4	NA	TGTGCCAGCAGTTTGGCTTTGAGGGTACCAGGGATCACTGAAGCTTTCTTT	CASSLALRVPGITEAFF
TRBJ2-1	NA	TRBV20-1	TRBD2	TGCAGTGCCTCGACTAGCGGGAGGGCCGATGAGCAGTTCTTC	CSASTSGRADEQFF
TRBJ2-1	NA	TRBV24-1	TRBD2	TGTGCCACCAGTGATTTCGGCGGGAGCTCCTACAATGAGCAGTTCTTC	CATSDFGGSSYNEQFF
TRBJ2-1	NA	TRBV11-2	NA	TGTGCCGGCAGCTTCCGCGGGAACCCCTCCTACAATGAGCAGTTCTTC	CAGSFRGNPSYNEQFF
TRBJ2-1	few	TRBV6-6	NA	TGTGCCAGCAGTTTCGGGAGCTCCTACAATGAGCAGTTCTTC	CASSFGSSYNEQFF
TRBJ1-3	many	TRBV5-1	NA	TGCGCCAGCAGCTTGGACGTGGCGAGCTCTGGAAACACCATATATTTT	CASSLDVASSGNTIYF
TRBJ1-1	NA	TRBV5-1	NA	TGCGCCAGCAGCTTGCAGGCATCGAACACTGAAGCTTTCTTT	CASSLQASNTEAFF
TRBJ2-1	few	TRBV5-1	TRBD2	TGCGCCAGCACCCCAGGACTAGCCGTCTACAATGAGCAGTTCTTC	CASTPGLAVYNEQFF
TRBJ2-3	few	TRBV7-2	TRBD1	TGTGCCAGCAACGACAGGGTATATACGCAGTATTTT	CASNDRVYTQYF
TRBJ1-1	NA	TRBV19	NA	TGTGCCAGTAGGATTGCATTGATGAACACTGAAGCTTTCTTT	CASRIALMNTEAFF
TRBJ1-1	few	TRBV24-1	NA	TGTGCCACCAGTGACACTCGTGGGGGAGGGAATGAAGCTTTCTTT	CATSDTRGGGNEAFF
TRBJ2-7	few	TRBV10-3	NA	TGTGCCATCAGTGAGTCGAGTGGGAGTGGGCCTTACGAGCAGTACTTC	CAISESSGSGPYEQYF
TRBJ2-1	many	TRBV7-3	NA	TGTGCCAGCAGCCGACGCGCGGGAGAGCAGTTCTTC	CASSRRAGEQFF
TRBJ2-5	NA	TRBV12-3/TRBV12-4	NA	TGTGCCAGCAAGGGGAATAGGGGCCAAGAGACCCAGTACTTC	CASKGNRGQETQYF
TRBJ2-2	many	TRBV9	NA	TGTGCCAGCAGCGTAGCACAGACGAACACCGGGGAGCTGTTTTTT	CASSVAQTNTGELFF
TRBJ1-1	few	TRBV7-2	NA	TGTGCCAGCAGCTACCCCACTGACACAATGAACACTGAAGCTTTCTTT	CASSYPTDTMNTEAFF
TRBJ2-2	NA	TRBV20-1	NA	TGCAGTGCTAGTTTTGCTACCGGGGAGCTGTTTTTT	CSASFATGELFF
TRBJ1-2	NA	TRBV3-1	NA	TGTGCCAGCAGCCAAGGGAGGAGTAACTATGGCTACACCTTC	CASSQGRSNYGYTF